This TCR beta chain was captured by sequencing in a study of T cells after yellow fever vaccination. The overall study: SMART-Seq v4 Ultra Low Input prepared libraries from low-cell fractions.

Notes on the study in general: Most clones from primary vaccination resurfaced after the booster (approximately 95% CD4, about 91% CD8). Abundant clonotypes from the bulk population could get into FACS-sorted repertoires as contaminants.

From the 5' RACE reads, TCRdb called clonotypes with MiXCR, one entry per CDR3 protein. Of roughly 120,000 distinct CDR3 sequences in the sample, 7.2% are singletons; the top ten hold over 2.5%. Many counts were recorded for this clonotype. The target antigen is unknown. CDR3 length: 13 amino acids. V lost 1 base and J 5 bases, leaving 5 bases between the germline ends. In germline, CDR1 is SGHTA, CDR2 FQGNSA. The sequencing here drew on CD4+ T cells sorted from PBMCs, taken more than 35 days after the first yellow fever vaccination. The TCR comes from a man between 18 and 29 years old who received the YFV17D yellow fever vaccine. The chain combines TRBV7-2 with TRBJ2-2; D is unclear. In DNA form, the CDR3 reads TGTGCCAGCAGCTTAGATCGTACCGGGGAGCTGTTTTTT. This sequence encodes CASSLDRTGELFF.